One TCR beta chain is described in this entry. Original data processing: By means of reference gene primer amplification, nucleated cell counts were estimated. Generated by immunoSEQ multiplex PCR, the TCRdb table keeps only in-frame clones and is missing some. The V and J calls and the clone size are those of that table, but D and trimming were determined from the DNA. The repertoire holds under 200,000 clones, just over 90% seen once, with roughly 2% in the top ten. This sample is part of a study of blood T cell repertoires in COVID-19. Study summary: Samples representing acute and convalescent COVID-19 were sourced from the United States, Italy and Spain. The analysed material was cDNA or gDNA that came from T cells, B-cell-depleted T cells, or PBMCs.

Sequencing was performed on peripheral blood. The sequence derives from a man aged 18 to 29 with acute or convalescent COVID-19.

The CDR3 DNA is TGCGCCAGCAGCCCTAGCGGGGGGGCCGCAGATACGCAGTATTTT. This gives the protein CASSPSGGAADTQYF. The chain recombines TRBV4-1 with TRBJ2-3; 12 nucleotides agree with TRBD2. V lost 4 bases to trimming and J lost 4 bases; unmatched junction nucleotides: 3. Germline V gene data show CDR1 as MGHRA and CDR2 as YSYEKL. The CDR3 is 15 amino acids.